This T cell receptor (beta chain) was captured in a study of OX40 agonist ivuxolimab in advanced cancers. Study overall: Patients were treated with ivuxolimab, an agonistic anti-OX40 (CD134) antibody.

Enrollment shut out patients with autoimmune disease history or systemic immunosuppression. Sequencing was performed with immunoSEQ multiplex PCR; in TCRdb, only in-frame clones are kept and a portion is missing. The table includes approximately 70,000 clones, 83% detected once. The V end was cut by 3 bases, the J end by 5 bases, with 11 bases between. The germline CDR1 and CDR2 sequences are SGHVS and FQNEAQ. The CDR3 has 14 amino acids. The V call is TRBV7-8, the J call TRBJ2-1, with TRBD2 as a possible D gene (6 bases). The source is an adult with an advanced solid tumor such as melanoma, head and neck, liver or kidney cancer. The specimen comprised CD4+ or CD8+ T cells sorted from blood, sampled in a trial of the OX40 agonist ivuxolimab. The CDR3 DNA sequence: TGTGCCAGCAGCTTGGGGGGAGTTAACAATGAGCAGTTCTTC. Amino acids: CASSLGGVNNEQFF.